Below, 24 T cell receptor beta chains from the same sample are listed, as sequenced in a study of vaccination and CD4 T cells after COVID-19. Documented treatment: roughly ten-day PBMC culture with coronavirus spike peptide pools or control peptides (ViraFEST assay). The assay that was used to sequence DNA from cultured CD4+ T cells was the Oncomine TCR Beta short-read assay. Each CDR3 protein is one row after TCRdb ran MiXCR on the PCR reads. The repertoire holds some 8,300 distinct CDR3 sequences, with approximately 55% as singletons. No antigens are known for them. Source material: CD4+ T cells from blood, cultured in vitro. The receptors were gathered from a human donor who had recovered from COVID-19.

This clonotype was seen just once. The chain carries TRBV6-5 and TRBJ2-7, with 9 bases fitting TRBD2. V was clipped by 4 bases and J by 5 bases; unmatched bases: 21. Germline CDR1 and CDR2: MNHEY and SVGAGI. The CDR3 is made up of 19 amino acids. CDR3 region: CASSFSPPSASGVKHEQYF. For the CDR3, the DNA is TGTGCCAGCAGTTTCTCACCTCCCTCGGCTAGCGGGGTGAAGCACGAGCAGTACTTC.

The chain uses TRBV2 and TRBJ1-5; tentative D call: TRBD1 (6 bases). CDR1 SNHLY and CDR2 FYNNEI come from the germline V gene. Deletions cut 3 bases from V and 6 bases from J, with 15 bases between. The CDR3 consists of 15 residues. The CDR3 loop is CASSDRTAGSQPQHF. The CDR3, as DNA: TGTGCCAGCAGTGACAGGACAGCGGGAAGTCAGCCCCAGCATTTT.

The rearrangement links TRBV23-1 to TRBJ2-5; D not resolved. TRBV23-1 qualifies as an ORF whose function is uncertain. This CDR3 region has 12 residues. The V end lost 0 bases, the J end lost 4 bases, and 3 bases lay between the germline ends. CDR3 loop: CASSQSGETQYF. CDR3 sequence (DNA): TGCGCCAGCAGTCAATCCGGAGAGACCCAGTACTTC.

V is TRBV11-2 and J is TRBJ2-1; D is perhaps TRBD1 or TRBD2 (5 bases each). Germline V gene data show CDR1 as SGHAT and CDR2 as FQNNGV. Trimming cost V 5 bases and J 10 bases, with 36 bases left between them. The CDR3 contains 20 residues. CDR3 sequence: CASSPPFLEARGGRPVEQFF. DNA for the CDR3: TGTGCCAGCAGCCCTCCTTTCCTCGAGGCGAGGGGCGGACGTCCGGTCGAGCAGTTCTTC. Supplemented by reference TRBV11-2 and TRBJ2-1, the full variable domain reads EAGVAQSPRYKIIEKRQSVAFWCNPISGHATLYWYQQILGQGPKLLIQFQNNGVVDDSQLPKDRFSAERLKGVDSTLKIQPAKLEDSAVYLCASSPPFLEARGGRPVEQFFGPGTRLTVL.

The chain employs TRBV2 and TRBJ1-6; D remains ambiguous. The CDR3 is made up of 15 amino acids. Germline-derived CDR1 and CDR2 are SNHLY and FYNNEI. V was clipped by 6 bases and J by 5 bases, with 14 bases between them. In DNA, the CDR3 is TGTGCCAGCAGCGAACAGACGGCTAATAATTCACCCCTCCACTTT. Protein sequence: CASSEQTANNSPLHF.

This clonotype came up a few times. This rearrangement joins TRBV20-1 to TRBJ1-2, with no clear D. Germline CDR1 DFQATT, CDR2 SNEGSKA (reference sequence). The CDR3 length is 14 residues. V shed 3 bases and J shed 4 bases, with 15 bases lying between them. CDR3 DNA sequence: TGCAGTGCTAGTCGAGGAGATAGGGTCTATGGCTACACCTTC. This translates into CSASRGDRVYGYTF.

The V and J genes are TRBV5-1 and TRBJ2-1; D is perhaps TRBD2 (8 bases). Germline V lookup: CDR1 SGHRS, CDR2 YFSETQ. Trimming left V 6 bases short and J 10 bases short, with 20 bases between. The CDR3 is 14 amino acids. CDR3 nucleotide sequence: TGCGCCAGCAACAGGGGCGGGGGGAGCCCCGAGCAGTTCTTC. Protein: CASNRGGGSPEQFF.

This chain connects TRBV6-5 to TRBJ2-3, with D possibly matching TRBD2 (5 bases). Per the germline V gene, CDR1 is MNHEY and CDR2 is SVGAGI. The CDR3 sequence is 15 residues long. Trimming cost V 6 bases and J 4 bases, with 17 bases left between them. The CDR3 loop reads CASRYGDSRADTQYF. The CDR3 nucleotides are TGTGCCAGCAGATACGGCGACTCGAGGGCAGATACGCAGTATTTT.

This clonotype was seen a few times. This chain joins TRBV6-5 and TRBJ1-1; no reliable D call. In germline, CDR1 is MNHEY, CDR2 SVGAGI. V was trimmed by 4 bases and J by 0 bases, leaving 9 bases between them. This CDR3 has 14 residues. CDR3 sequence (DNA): TGTGCCAGCAGTTCCCCCGGCCTGAACACTGAAGCTTTCTTT. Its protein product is CASSSPGLNTEAFF.

CDR3: CASSYRDRGHEQYF. CDR3 bases: TGTGCCAGCAGTTACCGGGACAGGGGCCACGAGCAGTACTTC. This chain connects TRBV6-2 or TRBV6-3 to TRBJ2-7; 10 positions agree with TRBD1. The CDR3 is 14 amino acids. V shed 2 bases and J 5 bases; nucleotides not matched to a gene: 3. Germline CDR1 is MNHEY and CDR2 is SVGEGT.

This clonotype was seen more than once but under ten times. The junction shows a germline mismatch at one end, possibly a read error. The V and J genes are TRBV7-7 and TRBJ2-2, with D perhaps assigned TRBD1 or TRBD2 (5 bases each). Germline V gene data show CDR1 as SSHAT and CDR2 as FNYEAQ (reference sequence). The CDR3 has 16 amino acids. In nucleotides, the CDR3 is TGTGCTAGCAGCCCGGGACGGTTAGTGCGGCCCGGGGAGCTGTTTTTT. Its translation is CASSPGRLVRPGELFF. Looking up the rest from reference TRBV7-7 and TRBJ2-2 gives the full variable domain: GAGVSQSPRYKVTKRGQDVTLRCDPISSHATLYWYQQALGQGPEFLTYFNYEAQPDKSGLPSDRFSAERPEGSISTLTIQRTEQRDSAMYRCASSPGRLVRPGELFFGEGSRLTVL.

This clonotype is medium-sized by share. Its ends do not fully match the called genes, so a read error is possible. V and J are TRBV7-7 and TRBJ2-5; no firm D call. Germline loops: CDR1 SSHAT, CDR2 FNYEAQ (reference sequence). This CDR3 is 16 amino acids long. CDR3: CASSLGRTLRQETQYF. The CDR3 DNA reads TGTGCTAGCAGCTTAGGACGTACATTGAGACAAGAGACCCAGTACTTC.

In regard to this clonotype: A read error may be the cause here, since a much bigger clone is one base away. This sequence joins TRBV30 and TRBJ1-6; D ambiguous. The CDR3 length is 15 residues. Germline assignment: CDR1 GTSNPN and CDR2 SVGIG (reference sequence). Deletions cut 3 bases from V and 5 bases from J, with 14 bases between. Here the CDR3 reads CAWSPLGGNNSPLHF. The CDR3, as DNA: TGTGCCTGGAGCCCCCTTGGTGGGAATAATTCACCCCTCCACTTT.

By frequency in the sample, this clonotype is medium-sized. Written as DNA, the CDR3 is TGTGCCAGCAGTTCCCGAACGGGGGATGGAGGCTACACCTTC. Its protein is CASSSRTGDGGYTF. The chain carries TRBV7-8 and TRBJ1-2, with TRBD1 as a possible D gene (5 bases). CDR3 size: 14 residues. Germline V gives CDR1 SGHVS, CDR2 FQNEAQ. V gave up 6 bases and J gave up 8 bases, with 19 bases separating them.

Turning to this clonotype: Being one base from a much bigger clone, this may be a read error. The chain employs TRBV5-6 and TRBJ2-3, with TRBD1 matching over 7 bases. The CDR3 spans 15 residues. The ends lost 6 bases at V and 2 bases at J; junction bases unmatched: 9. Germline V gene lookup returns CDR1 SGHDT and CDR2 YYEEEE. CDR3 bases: TGTGCCAGCAAGTCACGGGACAGATACACAGATACGCAGTATTTT. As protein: CASKSRDRYTDTQYF. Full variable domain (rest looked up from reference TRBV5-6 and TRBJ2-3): DAGVTQSPTHLIKTRGQQVTLRCSPKSGHDTVSWYQQALGQGPQFIFQYYEEEERQRGNFPDRFSGHQFPNYSSELNVNALLLGDSALYLCASKSRDRYTDTQYFGPGTRLTVL.

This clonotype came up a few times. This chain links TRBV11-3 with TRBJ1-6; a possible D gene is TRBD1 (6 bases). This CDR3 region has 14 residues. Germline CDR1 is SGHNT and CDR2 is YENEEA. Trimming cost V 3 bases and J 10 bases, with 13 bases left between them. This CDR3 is CASSLRGKNSPLHF. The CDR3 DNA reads TGTGCCAGCAGCTTGAGGGGGAAAAACTCACCCCTCCACTTT.

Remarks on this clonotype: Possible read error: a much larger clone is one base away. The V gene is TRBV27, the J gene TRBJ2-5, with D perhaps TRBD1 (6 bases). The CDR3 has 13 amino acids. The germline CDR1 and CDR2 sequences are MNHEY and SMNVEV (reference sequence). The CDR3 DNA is TGTGCCAACAGTAAGACAGGTTCTGAGACCCAGTACTTC. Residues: CANSKTGSETQYF.

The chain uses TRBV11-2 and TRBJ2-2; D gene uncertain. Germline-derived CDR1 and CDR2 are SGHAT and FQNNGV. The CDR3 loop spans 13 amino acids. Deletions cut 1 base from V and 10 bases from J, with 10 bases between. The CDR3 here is CASSLGSGQELFF. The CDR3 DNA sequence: TGTGCCAGCAGCTTAGGGTCCGGGCAGGAGCTGTTTTTT.

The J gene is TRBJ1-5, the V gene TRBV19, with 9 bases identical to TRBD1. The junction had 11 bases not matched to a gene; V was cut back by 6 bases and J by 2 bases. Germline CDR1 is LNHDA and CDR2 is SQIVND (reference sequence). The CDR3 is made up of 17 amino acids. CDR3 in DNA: TGTGCCAGTAGGGGACAGGGACGAGGTTATGGCAATCAGCCCCAGCATTTT. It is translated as CASRGQGRGYGNQPQHF.

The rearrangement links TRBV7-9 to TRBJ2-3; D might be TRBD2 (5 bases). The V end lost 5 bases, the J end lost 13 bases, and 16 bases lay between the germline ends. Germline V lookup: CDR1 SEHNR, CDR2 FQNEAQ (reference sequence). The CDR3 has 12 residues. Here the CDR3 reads CASSQPRTEEYF. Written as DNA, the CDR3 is TGTGCCAGCAGCCAACCCCGGACTGAGGAGTATTTT.

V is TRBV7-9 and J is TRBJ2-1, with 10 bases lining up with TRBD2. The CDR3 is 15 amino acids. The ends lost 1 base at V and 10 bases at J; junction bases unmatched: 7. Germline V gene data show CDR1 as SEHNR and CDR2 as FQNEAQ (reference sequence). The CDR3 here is CASSLGSGGTREQFF. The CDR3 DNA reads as TGTGCCAGCAGCTTAGGTAGCGGGGGGACTCGGGAGCAGTTCTTC.

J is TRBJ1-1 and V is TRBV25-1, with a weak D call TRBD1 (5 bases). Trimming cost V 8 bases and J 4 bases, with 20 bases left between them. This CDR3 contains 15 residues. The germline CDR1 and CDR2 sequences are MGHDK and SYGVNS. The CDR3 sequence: CASGPQAGPSTEAFF. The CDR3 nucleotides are TGTGCCAGCGGTCCCCAGGCGGGACCGAGCACTGAAGCTTTCTTT.

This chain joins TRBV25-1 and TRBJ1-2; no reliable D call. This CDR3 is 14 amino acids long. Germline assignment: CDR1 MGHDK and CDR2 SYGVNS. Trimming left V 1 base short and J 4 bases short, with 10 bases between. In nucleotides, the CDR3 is TGTGCCAGCAGTGAATCCGTTTCCCGCTATGGCTACACCTTC. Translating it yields CASSESVSRYGYTF.

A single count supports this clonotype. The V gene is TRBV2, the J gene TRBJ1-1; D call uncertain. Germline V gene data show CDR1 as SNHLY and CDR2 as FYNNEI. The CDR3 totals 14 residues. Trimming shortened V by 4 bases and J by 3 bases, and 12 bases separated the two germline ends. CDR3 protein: CASSVVMGDTEAFF. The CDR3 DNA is TGTGCCAGCAGTGTGGTGATGGGAGACACTGAAGCTTTCTTT. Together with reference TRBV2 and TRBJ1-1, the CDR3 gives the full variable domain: EPEVTQTPSHQVTQMGQEVILRCVPISNHLYFYWYRQILGQKVEFLVSFYNNEISEKSEIFDDQFSVERPDGSNFTLKIRSTKLEDSAMYFCASSVVMGDTEAFFGQGTRLTVV.